These 10 T cell receptor beta chains share one sample of origin, sequenced in a study of blood T cell repertoires in COVID-19. Generated by immunoSEQ multiplex PCR, the TCRdb table keeps only in-frame clones and is missing some. The data hold around 67,000 clones, with 87% observed a single time. Sequencing input: peripheral blood. Every receptor here comes from a man aged 50 to 60 with active COVID-19.

The chain uses TRBV6-6 and TRBJ1-5; 10 positions agree with TRBD1. CDR1 MNHNY and CDR2 SVGAGI come from the germline V gene (reference sequence). This CDR3 region has 15 residues. The trim removed 6 bases at V and 4 bases at J, leaving 6 bases unmatched. The CDR3 bases are TGTGCCAGCAGCCGTGGACAGGGGGGTAATCAGCCCCAGCATTTT. Amino acid sequence: CASSRGQGGNQPQHF.

V is TRBV19 and J is TRBJ2-5, with TRBD1 matching 11 bases. In germline, CDR1 is LNHDA, CDR2 SQIVND (reference sequence). This CDR3 is 14 amino acids long. V dropped 10 bases and J dropped 5; count of bases not matched to a gene: 9. The CDR3 protein is CATGTGGFDETQYF. DNA of the CDR3: TGTGCCACGGGGACAGGGGGATTCGACGAGACCCAGTACTTC.

This chain uses TRBV7-3 with TRBJ2-5; tentatively, D is TRBD2 (6 bases). Trimming cost V 4 bases and J 6 bases, with 12 bases left between them. The CDR3 sequence is 13 residues long. Per the germline V gene, CDR1 is SGHTA and CDR2 is FQGTGA. The CDR3 region has the DNA TGTGCCAGCAGCTCTACGGAGGGGAAGACCCAGTACTTC. Translating gives CASSSTEGKTQYF.

The genes are TRBV6-6 and TRBJ2-5; D gene ambiguous. The ends were cut back, 2 bases at V and 5 bases at J, with 3 bases in the middle. The CDR3 has 11 amino acids. Germline V gene sequence: CDR1 MNHNY, CDR2 SVGAGI (reference sequence). CDR3 region: CASSYEETQYF. The DNA for the CDR3 is TGTGCCAGCAGTTACGAGGAGACCCAGTACTTC.

The genes are TRBV6-2 or TRBV6-3 and TRBJ2-7; tentative D call: TRBD2 (6 bases). CDR3 length equals 15 residues. Germline V gene data show CDR1 as MNHEY and CDR2 as SVGEGT. With 2 bases removed from V and 4 bases from J, the gap between germline ends came to 15 bases. CDR3 in DNA: TGTGCCAGCAGTTACGTGGCGGGGCGCAGGTACGAGCAGTACTTC. Protein sequence: CASSYVAGRRYEQYF.

The chain joins TRBV15 to TRBJ2-3; D is unclear. The CDR3 sequence is 12 residues long. Germline V gene sequence: CDR1 LNHNV, CDR2 YYDKDF (reference sequence). V was clipped by 1 base and J by 5 bases, with 4 bases between them. The CDR3: CATSRGEDTQYF. As DNA, the CDR3 is TGTGCCACCAGCAGAGGAGAAGATACGCAGTATTTT. The full variable domain, rest sourced from reference TRBV15 and TRBJ2-3, is DAMVIQNPRYQVTQFGKPVTLSCSQTLNHNVMYWYQQKSSQAPKLLFHYYDKDFNNEADTPDNFQSRRPNTSFCFLDIRSPGLGDTAMYLCATSRGEDTQYFGPGTRLTVL.

This clone was detected only once. The chain's CDR3 is CASRRDSVGTEAFF. The CDR3 DNA follows: TGCGCCAGCAGGCGGGACAGTGTGGGCACTGAAGCTTTCTTT. The chain has TRBV5-1 and TRBJ1-1; 7 bases fit TRBD1. The V and J ends lost 5 bases and 4 bases, in that order; junction bases with no gene match: 8. This CDR3 contains 14 residues. CDR1 is SGHRS and CDR2 is YFSETQ in the germline V gene.

The J gene is TRBJ2-7, the V gene TRBV5-1, with 7 bases fitting TRBD1. The ends lost 4 bases at V and 5 bases at J; junction bases unmatched: 3. The germline gives CDR1 SGHRS, CDR2 YFSETQ. The length of the CDR3 is 12 residues. The CDR3 DNA is TGCGCCAGCAGCCGTGACAGGGACGAGCAGTACTTC. Translating it yields CASSRDRDEQYF.

This sequence joins TRBV28 and TRBJ2-7; 13 nucleotides match TRBD2. The CDR3 length is 16 residues. V shed 6 bases and J 6 bases; nucleotides not matched to a gene: 11. Germline V gene lookup returns CDR1 MDHEN and CDR2 SYDVKM. The CDR3 coding sequence is TGTGCCAGCAGATACCGGACTAGCGGGAGAGGGAGCGAGCAGTACTTC. This translates into CASRYRTSGRGSEQYF. The variable domain in full, completed from reference TRBV28 and TRBJ2-7, reads DVKVTQSSRYLVKRTGEKVFLECVQDMDHENMFWYRQDPGLGLRLIYFSYDVKMKEKGDIPEGYSVSREKKERFSLILESASTNQTSMYLCASRYRTSGRGSEQYFGPGTRLTVT.

The J gene is TRBJ1-1, the V gene TRBV7-9; a weak D match, TRBD1 (5 bases). The CDR3 is 14 amino acids. Germline V gene data show CDR1 as SEHNR and CDR2 as FQNEAQ (reference sequence). With 1 base removed from V and 1 base from J, the gap between germline ends came to 7 bases. The CDR3 loop reads CASSLEGKNTEAFF. CDR3 coding DNA: TGTGCCAGCAGCTTAGAGGGGAAGAACACTGAAGCTTTCTTT.